This TCR beta chain was identified during a study of shared clonotypes between healthy human individuals. Assay: immunoSEQ multiplex PCR; the TCRdb copy retains only in-frame clones and omits some. The sample lists about 1.1 million clones; approximately 75% were seen once. V dropped 11 bases and J dropped 2 bases, with 16 bases sitting between them. The CDR3 is 13 amino acids. Germline V gene lookup returns CDR1 MDHEN and CDR2 SYDVKM. This receptor was obtained from a young man in good health. Some clones in this sample may be carry-over from other donors' samples. V gene TRBV28 combines with J gene TRBJ2-7; maybe TRBD1 (6 bases). Material: memory CD4+ T cells from PBMCs. Noted subset: CD45RA-negative fraction. DNA of the CDR3: TGTGCCTCCGGGTGGACAGCGACCTACGAGCAGTACTTC. Residues: CASGWTATYEQYF.